The clone carrying this T cell receptor beta chain showed up many times. The antigen remains unidentified. This entry is derived from a study of neurological immune-mediated disorders. Study-wide results and limits: The expanded clones of different subjects shared no CDR3 amino acid sequences (suggesting private repertoires in all groups).

Each CDR3 protein is one row after TCRdb ran MiXCR on the 5' RACE reads. The sample contains about 21,000 distinct CDR3 sequences, approximately 6.6% of which appear only once. The CDR3 has 10 residues. V shed 11 bases and J shed 9 bases, with 10 bases lying between them. Looked up from germline, CDR1 is MDHEN and CDR2 is SYDVKM. Use was made of about 1 million CD4+ or CD8+ T cells in sorted libraries. The clonotype comes from a man aged 18-30 years in good health. Sequencing used CD8+ T cells from blood. The V gene is TRBV28, the J gene TRBJ2-2, with D uncertain. CDR3 coding DNA: TGTGCCGTGCGTTCCCGGGAGCTGTTTTTT. Translation gives CAVRSRELFF.